This TCR beta chain was sequenced in a study of identical twins (dated by TCRdb to 2015 to 2016). Regarding the study in general: TCR alpha and beta repertoires from monozygotic twins, unrelated adults of various ages and cord blood were deep-sequenced to test whether fetal clonotypes persist. Replicate twin experiments were performed at different times using different library preparation protocols to rule out contamination.

The CDR3 has 16 amino acids, counting the end cysteine and phenylalanine. Only the CDR3 part of the read is kept: 48 bases, read in frame from the first base. For CDR1 and CDR2, the germline V gene (reference sequence) lists LNHNV and YYDKDF. After removal of 1 base from V and 4 bases from J, the junction retains 5 bases not matched to a gene. Every donor was a healthy Caucasian. The twin cohort comprised three pairs of female monozygotic twins, all aged roughly 18 to 30 years. Peripheral blood mononuclear cells were used as the source from which RNA for TCR libraries was isolated. Findings and caveats that apply to the study as a whole: Compared with coincidental sharing between unrelated individuals, an excess of low generation-probability sequences was observed among out-of-frame TCR alpha sequences shared between twins. Invariant T cells such as MAIT and iNKT could partly confound zero-insertion analyses, although diverse VJ usage argued against such confounding for most clonotypes. Conclusions relied on cross-sectional statistical analysis, since the same donors could not be followed over many years. Fewer insertions were carried by abundant cord blood beta clonotypes; a weaker similar trend was observed in young adult naive repertoires, while no such trend was observed in memory repertoires. Excess twin sharing in beta out-of-frame sequences was weaker because fewer shared sequences lowered the signal-to-noise ratio. Recombination models systematically underestimated out-of-frame TCR alpha sharing in monozygotic twins but agreed with sharing between unrelated individuals.

To prepare the library, 5' RACE was applied. Reads for this sample came from an Illumina HiSeq 2000. Template switching introduced a universal primer binding site; the final cDNA contained a unique molecular identifier, enabling accurate counting of TCR cDNA molecules. First-strand cDNA for TCR alpha and beta chains was synthesized from specific primers in the conserved constant-segment region. Each cDNA library was double barcoded, with a SMART-Mk sample barcode plus Illumina barcodes, to control for contamination. TruSeq adapter sequences along with Illumina sample barcodes were introduced in two successive PCR steps. TCR alpha and beta cDNA libraries were sequenced on the Illumina HiSeq platform with custom primers. Regarding the original processing steps: MiGEC was used to process raw reads and extract unique molecular identifiers, and MiXCR was used to find CDR3 positions. For each individual, recombination models were inferred using an EM algorithm with the repgenHMM and IGoR tools. The analysis of shared clonotypes was done with the tcR package in R, with sharing normalized by the product of cloneset sizes. To study raw recombination free of thymic and clonal selection effects, out-of-frame nonproductive sequences were analyzed. Using fastp at Q25 and MiXCR, TCRdb reprocessed the public reads and kept productive beta chains. For every CDR3 protein sequence, its rows merge into one entry that carries the most common genes and DNA. TCRdb, not the original authors, processed these V and J calls. This sample has fewer than 650,000 distinct CDR3 sequences in its table, and under 8.5% of those were observed once. The ten largest clones capture around 1.6% of the sample.

A note on this clonotype: Which antigen it targets is not known. No clone much larger than this one lies a single base away; base qualities are absent.

This same sample was also taken into another study, of yellow fever vaccine responses in identical twins. The second study also describes: According to the authors, the vaccine-induced T cell response in identical twins seemed to be partly convergent and partly specific to each individual. In identical twins, the study followed T cell clones that responded to the vaccine with precision.

The source of this sequence is a woman under 30 in good health. The rearrangement combines TRBV15 with TRBJ2-3; 10 junctional bases match TRBD1. Sequenced sample: PBMCs. The CDR3 in this case is CATSRVSGQGADTQYF. The DNA reads TGTGCCACCAGCAGAGTGTCAGGACAGGGGGCAGATACGCAGTATTTT.